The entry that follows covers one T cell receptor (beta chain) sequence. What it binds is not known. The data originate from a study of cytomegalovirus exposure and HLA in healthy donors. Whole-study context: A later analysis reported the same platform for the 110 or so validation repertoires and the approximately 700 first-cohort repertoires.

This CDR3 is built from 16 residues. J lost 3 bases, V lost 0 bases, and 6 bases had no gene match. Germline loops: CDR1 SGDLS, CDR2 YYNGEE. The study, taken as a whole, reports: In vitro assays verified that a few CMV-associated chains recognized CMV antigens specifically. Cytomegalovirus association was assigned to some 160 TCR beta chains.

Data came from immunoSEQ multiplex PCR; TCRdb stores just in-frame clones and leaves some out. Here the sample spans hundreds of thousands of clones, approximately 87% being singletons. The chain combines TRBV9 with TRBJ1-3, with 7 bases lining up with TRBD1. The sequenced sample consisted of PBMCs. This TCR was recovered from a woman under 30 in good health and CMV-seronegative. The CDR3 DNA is TGTGCCAGCAGCGTAGGAGACAGGGATGGTGGAAACACCATATATTTT. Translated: CASSVGDRDGGNTIYF.